This T cell receptor (beta chain) derives from a study of CD8 T cells in Susac syndrome. RNA amounts of about 0.5 to 1 ug underwent reverse transcription with random hexamers. TCRdb analysed the immunoSEQ multiplex PCR reads with MiXCR anew, one entry per CDR3 protein. The data hold more than 70,000 distinct CDR3 sequences, with roughly nine tenths observed a single time. With 1 base clipped from V and 6 bases from J, the junction kept 9 bases outside the gene matches. Germline V gene data show CDR1 as KGHDR and CDR2 as SFDVKD. CDR3 length: 16 amino acids. This rearrangement joins TRBV24-1 to TRBJ2-3; 7 bases are a match to TRBD2. The sequence was collected from a human donor with multiple sclerosis. The specimen was CD8+ T cells from PBMCs. CDR3 coding DNA: TGTGCCACCAGTGATTTAGGGCTAGCGGCTGGGGATACGCAGTATTTT. Amino acids: CATSDLGLAAGDTQYF.